These T cell receptor beta chains were read from a single sample in a study of blood T cell repertoires in COVID-19. Repertoires were generated with immunoSEQ multiplex PCR, while TCRdb's copy carries only in-frame clones and drops some. The sample records about 350,000 clones, around nine tenths being singletons. Sequenced material: peripheral blood. Receptor source: a woman aged 60-75 years with COVID-19, enrolled during active disease. CDR3s include the opening cysteine and the closing phenylalanine or tryptophan. A D gene is named only where the DNA matches it firmly. Part of the rows lack a size; the others show once, few, many or a class for expanded clones.

d_call j_call v_call clone_size cdr3_aa cdr3_nt
TRBD1 TRBJ2-5 TRBV5-6 once CASSPGQGAYGTQYF TGTGCCAGCAGCCCAGGACAGGGGGCATATGGGACCCAGTACTTC
TRBD1 TRBJ1-5 TRBV19 . CASTTLSRGTGGQPQHF TGTGCCAGTACCACCCTCTCGAGAGGGACAGGGGGTCAGCCCCAGCATTTT
TRBD1 TRBJ1-6 TRBV11-2 . CASSLFFGTENSPLHF TGTGCCAGCAGCTTATTTTTCGGGACAGAGAATTCACCCCTCCACTTT
. TRBJ1-1 TRBV19 . CASSIDHEAFF TGTGCCAGTAGTATAGACCATGAAGCTTTCTTT
TRBD2 TRBJ2-6 TRBV18 . CASSPLAGGSGANVLTF TGTGCCAGCTCACCACTAGCGGGGGGCTCTGGGGCCAACGTCCTGACTTTC
. TRBJ2-3 TRBV14 . CASSHQLASTDTQYF TGTGCCAGCAGCCACCAATTAGCGAGCACAGATACGCAGTATTTT
. TRBJ1-6 TRBV5-1 . CASSLELQRGPLHF TGCGCCAGCAGCTTGGAACTCCAAAGGGGACCCCTCCACTTT
. TRBJ1-5 TRBV2 . CASRGGNQPQHF TGTGCCAGCAGGGGGGGGAATCAGCCCCAGCATTTT
. TRBJ2-7 TRBV10-1 . CASTREAYEQYF TGCGCCAGCACGAGAGAGGCCTACGAGCAGTACTTC
. TRBJ1-1 TRBV14 few CASSQGSWTARF TGTGCCAGCAGCCAAGGGTCCTGGACAGCCCGATTT
TRBD2 TRBJ2-1 TRBV28 . CASTQGRGAYNEQFF TGTGCCAGCACCCAAGGGCGGGGGGCTTACAATGAGCAGTTCTTC
TRBD1 TRBJ2-2 TRBV11-1 . CASSRGQGYWGELFF TGTGCCAGCAGCCGGGGACAGGGGTATTGGGGAGAGCTGTTTTTT
TRBD1 TRBJ1-1 TRBV18 . CASSPVTGGTEAFF TGTGCCAGCTCACCTGTCACAGGGGGCACTGAAGCTTTCTTT
TRBD1 TRBJ2-3 TRBV6-5 . CASSSQGQGADTQYF TGTGCCAGCAGTTCCCAGGGACAGGGAGCAGATACGCAGTATTTT
TRBD1 TRBJ1-1 TRBV28 few CASGPAPGQPILNTEAFF TGTGCCAGCGGTCCGGCCCCGGGACAGCCGATCCTGAACACTGAAGCTTTCTTT
. TRBJ1-4 TRBV5-5 once CASSQFGTLSEKLFF TGTGCCAGCAGCCAATTCGGGACACTCAGTGAAAAACTGTTTTTT
. TRBJ2-7 TRBV4-1 . CASSQAESSYEQYF TGCGCCAGCAGCCAAGCGGAGAGCTCCTACGAGCAGTACTTC
. TRBJ1-2 TRBV10-3 few CAISGGSPNYGYTF TGTGCCATCAGTGGAGGCAGCCCCAACTATGGCTACACCTTC
TRBD1 TRBJ1-2 TRBV11-2 . CATHRGGEYGYTF TGTGCCACGCACAGGGGGGGAGAATATGGCTACACCTTC
TRBD1 TRBJ1-4 TRBV28 . CASTDRGLVGEKLFF TGTGCCAGCACGGACAGGGGGCTAGTTGGTGAAAAACTGTTTTTT
. TRBJ1-1 TRBV7-3 . CASSLSPTNTEAFF TGTGCCAGCAGCTTATCCCCCACTAACACTGAAGCTTTCTTT
. TRBJ2-1 TRBV7-8 . CASSLASAGSYNEQFF TGTGCCAGCAGCTTAGCCTCGGCGGGCTCCTACAATGAGCAGTTCTTC
. TRBJ2-5 TRBV7-3 few CASSQRVGITQETQYF TGTGCCAGCAGCCAGAGGGTCGGGATAACTCAAGAGACCCAGTACTTC
. TRBJ1-1 TRBV3-1/TRBV3-2 . CASSRNGGAWAFF TGTGCCAGCAGTCGAAACGGGGGGGCGTGGGCTTTCTTT
TRBD1 TRBJ1-1 TRBV15 . CATSRDGQGAIPNTEAFF TGTGCCACCAGCAGAGACGGACAGGGGGCGATCCCGAACACTGAAGCTTTCTTT
TRBD1 TRBJ1-2 TRBV28 . CASSLLTGVRGYTF TGTGCCAGCAGTCTCCTGACAGGGGTGCGTGGCTACACCTTC
. TRBJ1-5 TRBV19 once CASSNPSYRVVDQPQHF TGTGCCAGTAGTAACCCCTCATACAGGGTCGTCGATCAGCCCCAGCATTTT
. TRBJ2-3 TRBV6-5 once CASRRGQFYTDTQYF TGTGCCAGCAGACGAGGACAGTTCTACACAGATACGCAGTATTTT
. TRBJ2-3 TRBV6-5 . CASSYGSSTDTQYF TGTGCCAGCAGTTACGGCAGTAGCACAGATACGCAGTATTTT
TRBD1 TRBJ2-5 TRBV5-1 . CASSLIQGQETQYF TGCGCCAGCAGCTTAATACAGGGGCAAGAGACCCAGTACTTC
. TRBJ2-1 TRBV25-1 . CASSDDSISSYNEQFF TGTGCCAGCAGTGACGACAGCATAAGCTCCTACAATGAGCAGTTCTTC
. TRBJ2-1 TRBV3-1/TRBV3-2 . CASKEGNREDTFF TGTGCCAGCAAGGAGGGGAATAGGGAGGATACGTTCTTC
TRBD1 TRBJ1-1 TRBV5-1 . CASSAYPGGTGMNTEAFF TGCGCCAGCAGTGCATACCCAGGGGGCACGGGTATGAACACTGAAGCTTTCTTT
. TRBJ2-2 TRBV5-8 . CASSLGRANTGELFF TGTGCCAGCAGCTTGGGCAGGGCGAACACCGGGGAGCTGTTTTTT
TRBD1 TRBJ2-7 TRBV5-1 . CASSLQGGHYEQYF TGCGCCAGCAGCTTACAAGGGGGCCACTACGAGCAGTACTTC
. TRBJ2-5 TRBV15 few CATSGFRERTKETQYF TGTGCCACCAGCGGATTCCGGGAGCGAACGAAAGAGACCCAGTACTTC
. TRBJ1-1 TRBV2 . CASRLRVNTEAFF TGTGCCAGCCGTCTGCGAGTGAACACTGAAGCTTTCTTT
. TRBJ1-5 TRBV2 . CASSDGSYNQPQHF TGTGCCAGCAGTGATGGTAGTTACAATCAGCCCCAGCATTTT
. TRBJ1-1 TRBV3-1/TRBV3-2 few CASSRSWGEGAEAFF TGTGCCAGCAGCCGTTCGTGGGGGGAAGGGGCTGAAGCTTTCTTT
TRBD1 TRBJ2-5 TRBV10-3 . CAISDPESPGQGALFETQYF TGTGCCATCAGTGACCCTGAGTCTCCGGGACAGGGGGCTTTGTTCGAGACCCAGTACTTC
TRBD1 TRBJ1-1 TRBV5-5 . CASGGTENTEAFF TGTGCCAGCGGGGGGACAGAGAACACTGAAGCTTTCTTT
. TRBJ1-2 TRBV19 . CASSIDKGPGGYTF TGTGCCAGTAGTATAGATAAGGGGCCCGGTGGCTACACCTTC
. TRBJ1-1 TRBV5-1 . CASEEGPPGGNTEAFF TGCGCCAGCGAAGAAGGCCCTCCGGGGGGGAACACTGAAGCTTTCTTT
. TRBJ1-1 TRBV29-1 . CSVEPTPGALGTEAFF TGCAGCGTTGAACCGACTCCGGGAGCACTGGGCACTGAAGCTTTCTTT
. TRBJ1-2 TRBV10-2 . CASSESLALSSNYGYTF TGCGCCAGCAGTGAGTCCCTAGCCCTGTCTTCTAACTATGGCTACACCTTC